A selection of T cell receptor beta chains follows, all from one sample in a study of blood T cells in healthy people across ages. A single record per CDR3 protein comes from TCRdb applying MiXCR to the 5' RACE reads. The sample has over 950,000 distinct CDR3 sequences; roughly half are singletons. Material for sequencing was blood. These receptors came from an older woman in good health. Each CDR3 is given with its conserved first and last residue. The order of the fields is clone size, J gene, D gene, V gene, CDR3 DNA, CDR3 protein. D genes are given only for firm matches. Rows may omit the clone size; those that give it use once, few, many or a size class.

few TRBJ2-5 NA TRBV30 TGTGCCTGGAGTCGGCAGGGCCAAGAGACCCAGTACTTC CAWSRQGQETQYF
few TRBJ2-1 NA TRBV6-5 TGTGCCAGCAGTTACTCGGGGCTAGTGGTCTATGAGCAGTTCTTC CASSYSGLVVYEQFF
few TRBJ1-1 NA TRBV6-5 TGTGCCAGCAATAACAGAATGAACACTGAAGCTTTCTTT CASNNRMNTEAFF
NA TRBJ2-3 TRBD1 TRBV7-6 TGTGCCAGCAGCGCCTTACTTAGAACAGGGGGCCTAGATACGCAGTATTTT CASSALLRTGGLDTQYF
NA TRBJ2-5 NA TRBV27 TGTGCCAGCAGCTTCATCCCCAAAGAGACCCAGTACTTC CASSFIPKETQYF
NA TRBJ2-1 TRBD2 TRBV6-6 TGTGCCAGCAACGGACTAGCGGTCTCCTACAATGAGCAGTTCTTC CASNGLAVSYNEQFF
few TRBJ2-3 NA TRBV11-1 TGTGCCAGCAGCTTAAGGGGCGCGGGGACAGATACGCAGTATTTT CASSLRGAGTDTQYF
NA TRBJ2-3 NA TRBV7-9 TGTGCCAGCAGCTTACAGGAGATAGGGCAGTATTTT CASSLQEIGQYF
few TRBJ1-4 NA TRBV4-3 TGCGCCAGCAGCCAAGACCTTACCGTTGGACAGTTGCTGTTTTTT CASSQDLTVGQLLFF
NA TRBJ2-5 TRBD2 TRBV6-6 TGTGCCATTTCAGCGGGAGGAAAAGAGACCCAGTACTTC CAISAGGKETQYF
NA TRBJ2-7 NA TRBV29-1 TGCAGCGTTGAACTAGTTTTCAAGGAGCAGTACTTC CSVELVFKEQYF
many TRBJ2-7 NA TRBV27 TGTGCCAGCAGAAGGAGTCGAGGGGGCTACGAGCAGTACTTC CASRRSRGGYEQYF
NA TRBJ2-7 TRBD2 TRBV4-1 TGCGCCAGCAGCCACCCGGGACTAGCGGGAGGTGCGCTCTCCTACGAGCAGTACTTC CASSHPGLAGGALSYEQYF
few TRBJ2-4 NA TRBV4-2 TGTGCCAGCAGCCAAGATGGTCGGTCCAGGGGAAACATTCAGTACTTC CASSQDGRSRGNIQYF
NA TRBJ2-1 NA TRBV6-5 TGTGCCAGTAGACAGGCGGGGCACAATGAGCAGTTCTTC CASRQAGHNEQFF
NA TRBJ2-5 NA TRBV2 TGTGCCAGCAAGGCGGATCAAGAGACCCAGTACTTC CASKADQETQYF
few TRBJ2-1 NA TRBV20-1 TGCAGTGCCCCGTTAGCGGTAGAATCCATCAACAATGAGCAGTTCTTC CSAPLAVESINNEQFF
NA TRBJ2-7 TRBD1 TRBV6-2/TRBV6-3 TGTGCCAGCAGTACGCGGTTGGGACAGGGAATCACATACGAGCAGTACTTC CASSTRLGQGITYEQYF
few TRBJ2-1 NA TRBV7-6 TGTGCCAGCAGCTCGACTAGCAATGAGCAGTTCTTC CASSSTSNEQFF
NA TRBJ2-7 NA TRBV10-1 TGCGCCAGCAGCCACGGACTGGGCGAGCAGTACTTC CASSHGLGEQYF
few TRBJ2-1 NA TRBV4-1 TGCGCCAGCGGCGCGACTAGTGACAATGAGCAGTTCTTC CASGATSDNEQFF
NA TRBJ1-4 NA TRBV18 TGTGCCAGCTCACCGGCAGCAAATTATGAAAAACTGTTTTTT CASSPAANYEKLFF
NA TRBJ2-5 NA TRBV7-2 TGTGCCAGCAGCTCGCAAATCTCTTCCCTCAACGGCGGGCAGTACTTC CASSSQISSLNGGQYF
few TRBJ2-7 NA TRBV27 TGTGCCAGCAGTTCGTCCTTAAGTGTGAGCTCCTACGAGCAGTACTTC CASSSSLSVSSYEQYF
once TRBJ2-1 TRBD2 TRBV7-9 TGTGCCAGCAGCTTAACGGGAGGGGCTGAGCAGTTCTTC CASSLTGGAEQFF
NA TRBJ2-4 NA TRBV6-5 TGTGCCAGTTTGAGGAGGGCAGGGGAGGACATTCAGTACTTC CASLRRAGEDIQYF
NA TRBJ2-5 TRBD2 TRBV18 TGTGCCAGCTCGATGACTAGCAATCGGGACCAGTACTTC CASSMTSNRDQYF
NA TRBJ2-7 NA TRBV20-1 TGCAGTGCTAGGGGGGGCATTAAACTCTACGAGCAGTACTTC CSARGGIKLYEQYF
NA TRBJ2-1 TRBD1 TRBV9 TGTGCCAGCAGCCCGGGACAGGAGACCTACAATGAGCAGTTCTTC CASSPGQETYNEQFF
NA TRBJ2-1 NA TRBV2 TGTGCCGCTTCTAGGGTTGGCGCCTACAATGAGCAGTTCTTC CAASRVGAYNEQFF
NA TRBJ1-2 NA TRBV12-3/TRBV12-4 TGTGCCAGCAGTCCTCATACCGTCTATGGCTACACCTTC CASSPHTVYGYTF
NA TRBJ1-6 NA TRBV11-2 TGTGCCAGCAGACTTCAAACAGGGAATTCACCCCTCCACTTT CASRLQTGNSPLHF
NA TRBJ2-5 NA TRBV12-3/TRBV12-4 TGTGCCAGCAGTTTAGCGAGGGCACAGGGAAGAGAGACCCAGTACTTC CASSLARAQGRETQYF
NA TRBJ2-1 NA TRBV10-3 TGTGCCATCAGTGAGGTGGGCAATGAGCAGTTCTTC CAISEVGNEQFF
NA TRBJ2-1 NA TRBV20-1 TGCAGTGCTAATAAGGGGCAGTACTACAATGAGCAGTTCTTC CSANKGQYYNEQFF
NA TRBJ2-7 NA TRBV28 TGTGCCAGCAGTTTAATCCCCGGAGGAGGGTACGAGCAGTACTTC CASSLIPGGGYEQYF
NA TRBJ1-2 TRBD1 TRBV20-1 TGCAGTGCTAGAAACAGGGCAGGGGGTGGCTACACCTTC CSARNRAGGGYTF
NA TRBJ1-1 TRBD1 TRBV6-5 TGTGCCAGCAGACCCGGACAGGGGCTCACTGAAGCTTTCTTT CASRPGQGLTEAFF
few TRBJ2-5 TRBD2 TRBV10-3 TGTGCCATCAATAACGCGGGGGAAGAAGAGACCCAGTACTTC CAINNAGEEETQYF
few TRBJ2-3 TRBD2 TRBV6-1 TGTGCCAGCCAACGGACTAGCGGGGCCTCAGATACGCAGTATTTT CASQRTSGASDTQYF
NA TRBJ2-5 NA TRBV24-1 TGTGCCACCAGTGATGCTCTTGCGTACCAAGAGACCCAGTACTTC CATSDALAYQETQYF
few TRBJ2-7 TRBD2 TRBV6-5 TGTGCCAGCAGATCCGGGACTAGCGTCTACGAGCAGTACTTC CASRSGTSVYEQYF
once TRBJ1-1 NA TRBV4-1 TGCGCCAGCAGCTCACAGGGCACGAACACTGAAGCTTTCTTT CASSSQGTNTEAFF
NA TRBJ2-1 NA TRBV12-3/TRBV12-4 TGTGCCAGCAGTTCTGGGGGCACCTACAATGAGCAGTTCTTC CASSSGGTYNEQFF
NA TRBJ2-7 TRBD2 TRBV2 TGTGCCAGCAGTGAAGTTGGGACTAGCGACGAGCAGTACTTC CASSEVGTSDEQYF
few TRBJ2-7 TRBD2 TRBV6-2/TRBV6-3 TGTGCCAGCAGTTACTCGGGGACTAGCATTTACGAGCAGTACTTC CASSYSGTSIYEQYF
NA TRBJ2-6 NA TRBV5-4 TGTGCCAGCAGCTTTAGGGAAGGAATATCCGGGGCCAACGTCCTGACTTTC CASSFREGISGANVLTF
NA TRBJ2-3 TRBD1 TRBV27 TGTGCCAGCAGTTTTTCGGCTGGGGACAGGGGGCTGTTGGTCCCAGATACGCAGTATTTT CASSFSAGDRGLLVPDTQYF
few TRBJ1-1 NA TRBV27 TGTGCCAGCAGGTTAGGGGGTGGGTACACTGAAGCTTTCTTT CASRLGGGYTEAFF
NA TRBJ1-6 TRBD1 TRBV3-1 TGTGCCAGCAGCCAACGGCAGGGGGATTCACCCCTCCACTTT CASSQRQGDSPLHF
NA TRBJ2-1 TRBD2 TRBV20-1 TGCAGTGCTACTAGCGGGAGGATTTGGTTCTTC CSATSGRIWFF
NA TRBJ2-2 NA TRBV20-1 TGCAGTGCCCCCAGTGCGGTCCCCGGCGGGGAGCTGTTTTTT CSAPSAVPGGELFF
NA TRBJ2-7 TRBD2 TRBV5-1 TGCGCCAGCAGCTGGGGGACTAGCAAATTCTACGAGCAGTACTTC CASSWGTSKFYEQYF